This T cell receptor (beta chain) was profiled in a study of cytomegalovirus exposure and HLA in healthy donors. Study-wide points: Information on immune exposure was restricted to one variable (CMV serostatus). TCR beta chains numbering approximately 150 were designated cytomegalovirus-associated. Cytomegalovirus status was reportedly diagnosed by the classifier with high sensitivity and specificity. Per a later analysis, 15,000 to 20,000 TCR beta sequences showed association with HLA alleles at 0.05 false discovery rate.

This CDR3 comprises 14 residues. CDR1 and CDR2 from the germline V gene are GTSNPN and SVGIG (reference sequence). PCR employed 60 Vbeta and 13 Jbeta primers. Only in-frame clones appear in the TCRdb table, and some are missing; sequencing was by immunoSEQ multiplex PCR. This table has 150,000 to 200,000 clones, approximately 78% appearing once. Turning to this clone: The target antigen is unknown. A read error may produce the germline difference seen at one junction end.

Sequencing was carried out using PBMCs. The receptor was isolated from a woman in her fifties or sixties in good health and CMV-seropositive. J is TRBJ2-2 and V is TRBV30; TRBD1 agrees at 8 bases. For the CDR3, the DNA is TGTGCCTGGAGTCAGGGGGCGCTGGGCGGGGAGCTATTTTTT. Amino acids: CAWSQGALGGELFF.